The 10 T cell receptor beta chains reported below all come from one sample, sequenced in a study of T cells after yellow fever vaccination. TCRdb passed the 5' RACE reads through MiXCR, listing each CDR3 protein once. The table lists 500,000 to 650,000 distinct CDR3 sequences, 9% to 15% of them singletons, with about 16% in the top ten. Sample: PBMCs, taken on the day of the yellow fever booster vaccination. All receptors come from a man aged 30 to 39 who received the YFV17D yellow fever vaccine.

V is TRBV28 and J is TRBJ1-4; D may be TRBD1 (6 bases). Germline-derived CDR1 and CDR2 are MDHEN and SYDVKM. The V end lost 8 bases, the J end lost 5 bases, and 12 bases lay between the germline ends. The CDR3 has 13 residues. CDR3 region: CASRRGRNEKLFF. The CDR3 DNA follows: TGTGCCAGCCGAAGGGGGAGGAATGAAAAACTGTTTTTT.

This clonotype has just a few counts. The rearrangement links TRBV25-1 to TRBJ2-7; 7 nucleotides line up with TRBD1. V shed 4 bases, J shed 11 bases, and the junction held 8 bases outside the gene matches. The CDR3 contains 12 residues. Germline CDR1 reads MGHDK; CDR2 reads SYGVNS. CDR3 region: CASSGSEGAKYF. CDR3 nucleotides: TGTGCCAGCAGTGGGAGTGAGGGGGCCAAGTACTTC.

This clonotype has only a few counts. The CDR3 nucleotides read TGTGCCAGCAGTTATTGGCTAGCGGGTGGCACAGATACGCAGTATTTT. Encoded protein: CASSYWLAGGTDTQYF. The chain links TRBV6-5 to TRBJ2-3; 8 bases match TRBD2. The V gene's germline CDR1 is MNHEY and CDR2 SVGAGI. The length of the CDR3 is 16 residues. V gave up 3 bases and J gave up 1 base; unmatched junction bases: 6.

A few counts support this clonotype. The chain employs TRBV7-2 and TRBJ2-7, with 12 bases fitting TRBD2. The germline V gene has CDR1 SGHTA and CDR2 FQGNSA. The V segment lost 5 bases and the J segment 4 bases; nucleotides outside the gene matches: 3. CDR3 length: 14 residues. CDR3: CASSATSGGYEQYF. The CDR3, as DNA: TGTGCCAGCAGCGCTACTAGCGGGGGGTACGAGCAGTACTTC.

V gene TRBV5-4 combines with J gene TRBJ2-7; D unresolved. Trimming took 0 bases from V and 0 from J, leaving 10 bases between them. The CDR3 spans 15 residues. Germline CDR1 is SGHNT and CDR2 is YYREEE (reference sequence). The CDR3 coding sequence is TGTGCCAGCAGCTTGGATACTAACCCCTCCTACGAGCAGTACTTC. Protein sequence: CASSLDTNPSYEQYF.

The rearrangement joins TRBV5-4 to TRBJ2-7, with 12 bases fitting TRBD2. J lost 5 bases, V lost 2 bases, and 8 bases had no gene match. Germline CDR1 reads SGHNT; CDR2 reads YYREEE (reference sequence). CDR3 length equals 16 residues. The CDR3 protein is CASSFRSSGRADEQYF. CDR3 bases: TGTGCCAGCAGCTTCCGATCTAGCGGGAGGGCCGACGAGCAGTACTTC.

The chain joins TRBV5-1 to TRBJ2-1, with 7 bases fitting TRBD1. Germline CDR1 and CDR2: SGHRS and YFSETQ. With V trimmed by 4 bases and J by 0 bases, 4 bases remained unmatched. The CDR3 spans 15 residues. CDR3 region: CASSEGQSSYNEQFF. In DNA form, the CDR3 reads TGCGCCAGCAGCGAGGGACAGAGCTCCTACAATGAGCAGTTCTTC.

This clonotype turned up a few times. V gene TRBV29-1 combines with J gene TRBJ1-2; no firm D call. The CDR3 is made up of 15 amino acids. Germline CDR1 reads SQVTM; CDR2 reads ANQGSEA. The V gene lost 5 bases and the J gene lost 0 bases, with 16 bases spanning the gap. CDR3 sequence (DNA): TGCAGCGTTCGAGGCGCGGCCGGAACTAACTATGGCTACACCTTC. This codes for CSVRGAAGTNYGYTF.

The V call is TRBV30, the J call TRBJ2-3; TRBD2 is a possible D gene (6 bases). The CDR3 has 12 residues. The germline gives CDR1 GTSNPN, CDR2 SVGIG (reference sequence). The CDR3 DNA sequence: TGTGCTTCTCAGGGACTCACAGATACGCAGTATTTT. It translates to CASQGLTDTQYF.

This clonotype was detected only a few times. The chain employs TRBV20-1 and TRBJ2-2; D unclear. CDR1 and CDR2 (germline): DFQATT, SNEGSKA (reference sequence). The V end lost 6 bases, the J end lost 0 bases, and 14 bases lay between the germline ends. CDR3 size: 15 residues. CDR3 DNA: TGCAGTGCCTCCCTCGGCGGCCCGAACACCGGGGAGCTGTTTTTT. This encodes CSASLGGPNTGELFF.